This record covers a single T cell receptor (beta chain). Its antigen is not identified. These data belong to a study of T cell responses to AZD1222 COVID-19 vaccine. Study results and caveats: CD4 TCRs associated with vaccination spanned spike, dominating at 160-218 and 743-854. Targets within unmutated variant regions were reportedly found for nearly half of spike-specific TCRs.

This CDR3 has 14 residues. V was clipped by 5 bases and J by 4 bases; unmatched bases: 0. Germline V gene lookup returns CDR1 LGHDT and CDR2 YNNKEL (reference sequence). Data came from immunoSEQ multiplex PCR; TCRdb stores just in-frame clones and leaves some out. The sample has 95,000 to 150,000 clones, 92% seen once. This TCR was recovered from an adult in good health. The material was peripheral blood, obtained on day 0 of AZD1222 vaccination. The rearrangement links TRBV3-1 (or the pseudogene TRBV3-2) to TRBJ2-1; TRBD2 matches 12 bases. This CDR3 is CASSGTSGYNEQFF. Here the CDR3 DNA reads TGTGCCAGCAGCGGGACTAGCGGGTACAATGAGCAGTTCTTC.